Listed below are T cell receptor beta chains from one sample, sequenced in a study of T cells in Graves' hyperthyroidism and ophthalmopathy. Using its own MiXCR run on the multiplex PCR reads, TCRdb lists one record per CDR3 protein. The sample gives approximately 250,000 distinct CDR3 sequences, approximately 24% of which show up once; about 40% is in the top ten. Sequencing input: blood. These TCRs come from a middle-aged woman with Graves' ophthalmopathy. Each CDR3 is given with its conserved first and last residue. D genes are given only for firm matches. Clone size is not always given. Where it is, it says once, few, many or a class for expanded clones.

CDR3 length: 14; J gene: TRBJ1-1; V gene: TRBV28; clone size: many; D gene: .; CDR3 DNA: TGTGCCAGCAGTCTTTGGGACCAGAACACTGAAGCTTTCTTT; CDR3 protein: CASSLWDQNTEAFF
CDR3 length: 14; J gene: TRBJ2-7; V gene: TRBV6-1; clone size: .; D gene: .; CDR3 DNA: TGTGCCAGCAGTGGACCCCCATACTACTACGAGCAGTACTTC; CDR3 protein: CASSGPPYYYEQYF
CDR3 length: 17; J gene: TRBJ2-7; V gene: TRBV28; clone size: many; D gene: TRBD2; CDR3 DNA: TGTGCCAGCAGTCCCGGACTAGCGGGAGGACCTACAAACGAGCAGTACTTC; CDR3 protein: CASSPGLAGGPTNEQYF
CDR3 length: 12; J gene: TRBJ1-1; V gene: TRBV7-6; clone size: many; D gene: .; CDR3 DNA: TGTGCCAGCAGCCCCCTTAACACTGAAGCTTTCTTT; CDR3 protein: CASSPLNTEAFF
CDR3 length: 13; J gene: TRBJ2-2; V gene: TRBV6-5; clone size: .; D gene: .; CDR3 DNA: TGTGCCAGCAGTTACAGGGTGGACGGGGAGCTGTTTTTT; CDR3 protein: CASSYRVDGELFF
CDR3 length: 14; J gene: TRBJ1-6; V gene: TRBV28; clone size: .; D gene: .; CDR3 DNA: TGTGCCAGCAGTTTCGTACGGGGTTTTCCACCCCTCCACTTT; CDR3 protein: CASSFVRGFPPLHF
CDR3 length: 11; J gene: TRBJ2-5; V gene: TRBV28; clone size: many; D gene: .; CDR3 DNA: TGTGCCAGCAGTTCCCACGAGACCCAGTACTTC; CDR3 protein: CASSSHETQYF
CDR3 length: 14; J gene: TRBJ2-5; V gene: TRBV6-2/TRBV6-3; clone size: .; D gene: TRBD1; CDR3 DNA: TGTGCCAGCACGGACAGGCTAGACGGGGAGACCCAGTACTTC; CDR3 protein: CASTDRLDGETQYF
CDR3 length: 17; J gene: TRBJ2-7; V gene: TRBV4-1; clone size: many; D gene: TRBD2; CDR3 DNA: TGCGCCAGCAGCCAGGAGCGGGCGGGAGGGCCTTCCTACGAGCAGTACTTC; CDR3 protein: CASSQERAGGPSYEQYF
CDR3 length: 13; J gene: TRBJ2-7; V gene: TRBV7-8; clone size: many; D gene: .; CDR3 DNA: TGTGCCAGCAGCCTCCGGGCCGCCTACGAGCAGTACTTC; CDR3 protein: CASSLRAAYEQYF
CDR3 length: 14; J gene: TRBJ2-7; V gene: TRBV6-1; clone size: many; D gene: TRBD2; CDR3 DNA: TGTGCCAGCATGAGGACTAGCGGGCTCTACGAGCAGTACTTC; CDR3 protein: CASMRTSGLYEQYF
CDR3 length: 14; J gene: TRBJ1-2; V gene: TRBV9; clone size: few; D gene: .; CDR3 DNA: TGTGCCAGCAGCGTAGTTGACAGGATGATCGGCTACACCTTC; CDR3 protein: CASSVVDRMIGYTF
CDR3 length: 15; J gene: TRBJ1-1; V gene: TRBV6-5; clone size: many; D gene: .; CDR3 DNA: TGTGCCAGCAGTTACAGTCGGGCCATGAACACTGAAGCTTTCTTT; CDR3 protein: CASSYSRAMNTEAFF
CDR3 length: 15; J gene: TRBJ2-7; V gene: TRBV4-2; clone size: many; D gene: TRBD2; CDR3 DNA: TGTGCCAGCAGCCAAGATCTTGGGACTAGCGACGAGCAGTACTTC; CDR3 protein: CASSQDLGTSDEQYF
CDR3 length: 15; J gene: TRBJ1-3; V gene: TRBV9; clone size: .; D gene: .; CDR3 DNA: TGTGCCAGCAGCAAATCAGGACAGACTGGAAACACCATATATTTT; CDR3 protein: CASSKSGQTGNTIYF
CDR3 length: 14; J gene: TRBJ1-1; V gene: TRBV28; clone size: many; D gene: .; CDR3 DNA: TGTGCCAGCAGCGAGATAACAGGGACCACTGAAGCTTTCTTT; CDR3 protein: CASSEITGTTEAFF
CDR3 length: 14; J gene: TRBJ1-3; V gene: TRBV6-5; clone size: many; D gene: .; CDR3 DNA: TGTGCCAGCGGTCACTCCACGTCGGGAAACACCATATATTTT; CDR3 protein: CASGHSTSGNTIYF
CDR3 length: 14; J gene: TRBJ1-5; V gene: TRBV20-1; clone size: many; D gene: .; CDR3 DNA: TGCAGTGCCCAACCGGACAGTTCTAAACAGCCCCAGCATTTT; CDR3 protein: CSAQPDSSKQPQHF
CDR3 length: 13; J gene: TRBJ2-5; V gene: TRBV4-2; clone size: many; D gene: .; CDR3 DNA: TGTGCCAGCAGCCGCGACGGGGGAAGAACCCAGTACTTC; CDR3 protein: CASSRDGGRTQYF
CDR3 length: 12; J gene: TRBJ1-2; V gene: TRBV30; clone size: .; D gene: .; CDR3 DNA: TGTGCCTGGGAAATGGCTTTGAGAGGATACACCTTC; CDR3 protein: CAWEMALRGYTF
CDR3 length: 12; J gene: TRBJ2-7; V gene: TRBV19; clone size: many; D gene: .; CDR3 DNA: TGTGCCAGTAGTATGGCAGGTGGTGAGCAGTACTTC; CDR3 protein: CASSMAGGEQYF
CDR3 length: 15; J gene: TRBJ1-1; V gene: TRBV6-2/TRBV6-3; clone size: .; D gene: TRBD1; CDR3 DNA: TGTGCCAGCAGTTATGGGACAGGGGGGAACACTGAAGCTTTCTTT; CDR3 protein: CASSYGTGGNTEAFF
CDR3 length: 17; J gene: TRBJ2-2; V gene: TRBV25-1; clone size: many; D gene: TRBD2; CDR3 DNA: TGTGCCAGCAGTGAACCTCGGGGGGGGGAGGGCCACGGGGAGCTGTTTTTT; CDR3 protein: CASSEPRGGEGHGELFF
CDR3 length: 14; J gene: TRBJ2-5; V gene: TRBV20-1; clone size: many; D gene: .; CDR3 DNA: TGCAGTGCTGGAAAACCCCTAGCTCGAGAGACCCAGTACTTC; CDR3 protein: CSAGKPLARETQYF
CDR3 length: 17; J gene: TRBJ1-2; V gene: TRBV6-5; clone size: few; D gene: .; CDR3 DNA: TGTGCCAGCATTTTCGGTGACGTACAGGGCCTCGCGTATGGCTACACCTTC; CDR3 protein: CASIFGDVQGLAYGYTF
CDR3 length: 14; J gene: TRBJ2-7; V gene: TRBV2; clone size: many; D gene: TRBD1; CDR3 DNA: TGTGCCAGCAGTCGCGGGACAGGGTTTTACGAGCAGTACTTC; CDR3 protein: CASSRGTGFYEQYF
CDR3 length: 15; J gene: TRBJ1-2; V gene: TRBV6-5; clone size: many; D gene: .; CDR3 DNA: TGTGCCAGCAGTTACCTACGGGGGGGAACCTATGGCTACACCTTC; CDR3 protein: CASSYLRGGTYGYTF
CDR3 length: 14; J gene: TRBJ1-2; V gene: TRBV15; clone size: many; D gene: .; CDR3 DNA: TGTGCCACCAGCCCACACTCCGGGGGGGGCGGCTACACCTTC; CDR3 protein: CATSPHSGGGGYTF
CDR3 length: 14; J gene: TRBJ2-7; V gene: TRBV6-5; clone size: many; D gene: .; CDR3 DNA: TGTGCCAGCAGTAACCGGGACGGATCCTACGAGCAGTACTTC; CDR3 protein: CASSNRDGSYEQYF
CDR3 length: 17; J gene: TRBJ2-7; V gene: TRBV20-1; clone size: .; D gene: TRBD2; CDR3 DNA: TGCAGTGCTAGAGAACCTCGGGCTAGGAGCGGGGGATGGGAGCAGTACTTC; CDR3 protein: CSAREPRARSGGWEQYF
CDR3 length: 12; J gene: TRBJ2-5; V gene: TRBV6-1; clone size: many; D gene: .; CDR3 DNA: TGTGCCAGCAGTGCTTATAGGGAGACCCAGTACTTC; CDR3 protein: CASSAYRETQYF
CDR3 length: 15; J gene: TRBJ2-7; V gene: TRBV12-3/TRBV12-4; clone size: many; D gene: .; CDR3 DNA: TGTGCCAGCAGACCTTCAGGGGGGGGGGTATACGAGCAGTACTTC; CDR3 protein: CASRPSGGGVYEQYF
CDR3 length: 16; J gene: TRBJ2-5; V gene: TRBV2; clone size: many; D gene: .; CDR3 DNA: TGTGCCAGCAATAAACGGACCTCCATGGTCCCAGAGACCCAGTACTTC; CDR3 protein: CASNKRTSMVPETQYF
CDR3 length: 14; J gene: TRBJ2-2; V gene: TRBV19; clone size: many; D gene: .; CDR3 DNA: TGTGCCAGTAGTAAGGGACAGAACACCGGGGAGCTGTTTTTT; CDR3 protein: CASSKGQNTGELFF
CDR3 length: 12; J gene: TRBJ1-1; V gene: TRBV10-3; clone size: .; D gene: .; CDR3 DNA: TGTGCCATCGGAGGAGGTGGAACTGAAGCTTACTTT; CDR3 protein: CAIGGGGTEAYF
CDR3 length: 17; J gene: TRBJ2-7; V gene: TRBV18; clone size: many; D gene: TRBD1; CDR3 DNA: TGTGCCAGCTCACCACGGGTAGGGACAGGGGCCTCCTACGAGCAGTACTTC; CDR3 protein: CASSPRVGTGASYEQYF
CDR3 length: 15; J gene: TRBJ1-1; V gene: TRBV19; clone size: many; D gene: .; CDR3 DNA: TGTGCCAGTAGTATTCGCGGGCGGACGTACACTGAAGCTTTCTTT; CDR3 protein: CASSIRGRTYTEAFF
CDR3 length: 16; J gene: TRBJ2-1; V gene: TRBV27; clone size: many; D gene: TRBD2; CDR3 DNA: TGTGCCAGCAGTTTAGCAGGGCTAGCGGGGTACAATGAGCAGTTCTTC; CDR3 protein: CASSLAGLAGYNEQFF
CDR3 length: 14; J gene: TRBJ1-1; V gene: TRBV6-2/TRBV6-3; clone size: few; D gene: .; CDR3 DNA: TGTGCCAGCACCCACTCGGGGCGGAACACTGAAGCTTTCTTT; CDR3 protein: CASTHSGRNTEAFF
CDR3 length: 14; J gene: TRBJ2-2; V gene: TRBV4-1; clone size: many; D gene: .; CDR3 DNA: TGCGCCAGCAGCCAAGACGGGGCCACCGGGGAGCTGTTTTTT; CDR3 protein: CASSQDGATGELFF